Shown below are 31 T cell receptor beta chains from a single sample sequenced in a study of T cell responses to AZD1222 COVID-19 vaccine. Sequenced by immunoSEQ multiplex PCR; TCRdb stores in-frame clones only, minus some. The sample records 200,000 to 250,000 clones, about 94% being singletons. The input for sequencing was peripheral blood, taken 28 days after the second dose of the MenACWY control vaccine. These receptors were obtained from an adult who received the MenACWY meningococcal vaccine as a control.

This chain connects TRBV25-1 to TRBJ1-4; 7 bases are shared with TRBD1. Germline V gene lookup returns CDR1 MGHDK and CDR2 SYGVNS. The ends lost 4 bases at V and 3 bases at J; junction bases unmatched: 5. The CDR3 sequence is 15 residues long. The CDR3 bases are TGTGCCAGCAGTGCCGGACAGGTGCCTAATGAAAAACTGTTTTTT. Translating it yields CASSAGQVPNEKLFF.

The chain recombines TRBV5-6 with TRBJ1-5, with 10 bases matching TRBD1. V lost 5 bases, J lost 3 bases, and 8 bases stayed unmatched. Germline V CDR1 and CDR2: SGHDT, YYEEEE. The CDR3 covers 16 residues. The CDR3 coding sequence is TGTGCCAGCAGGGAACCGGGACAGGGGCCCAATCAGCCCCAGCATTTT. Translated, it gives CASREPGQGPNQPQHF.

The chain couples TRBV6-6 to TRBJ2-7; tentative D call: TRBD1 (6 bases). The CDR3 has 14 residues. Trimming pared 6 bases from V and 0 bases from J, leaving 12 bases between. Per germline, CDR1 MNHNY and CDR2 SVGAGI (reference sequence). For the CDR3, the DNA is TGTGCCAGCAGCCCAAGGGGGAGCTCCTACGAGCAGTACTTC. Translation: CASSPRGSSYEQYF.

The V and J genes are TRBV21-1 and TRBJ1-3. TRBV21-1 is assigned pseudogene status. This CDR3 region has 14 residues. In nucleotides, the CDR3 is TGTGCCAGCAGCAAAGCGGGCGGGTTGCACACCATATATTTT. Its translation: CASSKAGGLHTIYF.

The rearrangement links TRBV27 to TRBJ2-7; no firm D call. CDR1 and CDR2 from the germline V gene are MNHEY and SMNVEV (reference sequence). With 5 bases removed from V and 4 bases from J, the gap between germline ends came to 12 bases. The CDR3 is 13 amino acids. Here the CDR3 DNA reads TGTGCCAGCAGTAATGGACCATTGTACGAGCAGTACTTC. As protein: CASSNGPLYEQYF.

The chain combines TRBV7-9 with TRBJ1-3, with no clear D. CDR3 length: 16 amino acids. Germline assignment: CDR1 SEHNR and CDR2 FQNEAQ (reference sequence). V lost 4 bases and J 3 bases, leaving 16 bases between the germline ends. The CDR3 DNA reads TGTGCCAGCAGCTCCCAGACCTGGAAGGATGGAAACACCATATATTTT. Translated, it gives CASSSQTWKDGNTIYF.

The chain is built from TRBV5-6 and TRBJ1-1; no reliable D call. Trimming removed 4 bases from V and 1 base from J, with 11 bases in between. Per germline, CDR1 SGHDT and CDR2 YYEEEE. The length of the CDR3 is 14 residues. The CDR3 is CASSKRVRNTEAFF. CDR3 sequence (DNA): TGTGCCAGCAGCAAACGGGTGAGGAACACTGAAGCTTTCTTT.

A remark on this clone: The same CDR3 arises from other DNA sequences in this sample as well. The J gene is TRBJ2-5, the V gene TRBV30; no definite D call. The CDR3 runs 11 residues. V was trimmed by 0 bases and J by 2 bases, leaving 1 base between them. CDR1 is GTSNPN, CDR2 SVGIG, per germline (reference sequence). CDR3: CAWSVQETQYF. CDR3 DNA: TGTGCCTGGAGTGTTCAAGAGACCCAGTACTTC.

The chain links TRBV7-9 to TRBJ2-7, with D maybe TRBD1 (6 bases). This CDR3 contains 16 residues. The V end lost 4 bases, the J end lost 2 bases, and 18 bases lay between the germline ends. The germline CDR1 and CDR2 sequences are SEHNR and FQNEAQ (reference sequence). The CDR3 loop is CASSSSSGDRPYEQYF. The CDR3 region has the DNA TGTGCCAGCAGCTCTTCCTCAGGGGACCGTCCCTACGAGCAGTACTTC. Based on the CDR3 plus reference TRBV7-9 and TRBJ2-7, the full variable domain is DTGVSQNPRHKITKRGQNVTFRCDPISEHNRLYWYRQTLGQGPEFLTYFQNEAQLEKSRLLSDRFSAERPKGSFSTLEIQRTEQGDSAMYLCASSSSSGDRPYEQYFGPGTRLTVT.

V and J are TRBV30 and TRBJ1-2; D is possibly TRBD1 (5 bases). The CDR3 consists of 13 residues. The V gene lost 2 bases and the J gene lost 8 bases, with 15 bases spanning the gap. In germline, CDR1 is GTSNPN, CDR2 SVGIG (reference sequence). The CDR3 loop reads CAWSTMGPWGYTF. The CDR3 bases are TGTGCCTGGAGTACGATGGGGCCGTGGGGCTACACCTTC.

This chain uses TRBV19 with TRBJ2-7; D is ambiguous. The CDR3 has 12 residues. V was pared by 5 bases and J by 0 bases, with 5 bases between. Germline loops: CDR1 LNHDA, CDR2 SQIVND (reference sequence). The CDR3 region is CASSPGSYEQYF. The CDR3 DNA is TGTGCCAGTAGTCCAGGCTCCTACGAGCAGTACTTC.

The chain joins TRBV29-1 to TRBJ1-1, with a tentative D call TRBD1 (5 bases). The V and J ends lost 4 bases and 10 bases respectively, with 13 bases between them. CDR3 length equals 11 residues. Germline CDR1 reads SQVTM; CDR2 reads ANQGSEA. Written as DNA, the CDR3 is TGCAGCGTTGTTTTCGGGGGGGGAGCTTTCTTT. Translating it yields CSVVFGGGAFF.

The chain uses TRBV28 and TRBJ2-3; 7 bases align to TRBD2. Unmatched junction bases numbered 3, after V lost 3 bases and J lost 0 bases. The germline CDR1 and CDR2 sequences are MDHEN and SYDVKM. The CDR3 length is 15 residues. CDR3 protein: CASSFMGGSTDTQYF. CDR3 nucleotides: TGTGCCAGCAGTTTTATGGGAGGGAGCACAGATACGCAGTATTTT.

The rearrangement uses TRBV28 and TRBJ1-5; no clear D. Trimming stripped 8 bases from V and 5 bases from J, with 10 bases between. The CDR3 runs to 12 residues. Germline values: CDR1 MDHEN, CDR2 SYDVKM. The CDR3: CASESNDQPQHF. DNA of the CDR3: TGTGCCAGCGAGAGTAATGATCAGCCCCAGCATTTT.

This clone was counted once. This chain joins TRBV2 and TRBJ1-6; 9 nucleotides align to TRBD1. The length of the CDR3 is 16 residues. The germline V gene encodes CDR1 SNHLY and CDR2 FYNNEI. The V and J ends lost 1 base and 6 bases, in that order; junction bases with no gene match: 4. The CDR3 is CASSEGGQGRNSPLHF. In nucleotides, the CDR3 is TGTGCCAGCAGTGAAGGTGGACAGGGGCGTAATTCACCCCTCCACTTT. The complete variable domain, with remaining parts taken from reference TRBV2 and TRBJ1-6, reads EPEVTQTPSHQVTQMGQEVILRCVPISNHLYFYWYRQILGQKVEFLVSFYNNEISEKSEIFDDQFSVERPDGSNFTLKIRSTKLEDSAMYFCASSEGGQGRNSPLHFGNGTRLTVT.

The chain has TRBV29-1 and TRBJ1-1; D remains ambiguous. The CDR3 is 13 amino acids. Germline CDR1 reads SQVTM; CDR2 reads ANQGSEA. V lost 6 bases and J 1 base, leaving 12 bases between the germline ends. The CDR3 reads CSVLAWTNTEAFF. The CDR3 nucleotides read TGCAGCGTCTTGGCGTGGACGAACACTGAAGCTTTCTTT.

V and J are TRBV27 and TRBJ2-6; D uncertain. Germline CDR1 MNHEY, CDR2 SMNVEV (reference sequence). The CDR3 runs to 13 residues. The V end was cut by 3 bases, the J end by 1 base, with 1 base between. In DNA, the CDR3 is TGTGCCAGCAGTTTTTCTGGGGCCAACGTCCTGACTTTC. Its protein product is CASSFSGANVLTF.

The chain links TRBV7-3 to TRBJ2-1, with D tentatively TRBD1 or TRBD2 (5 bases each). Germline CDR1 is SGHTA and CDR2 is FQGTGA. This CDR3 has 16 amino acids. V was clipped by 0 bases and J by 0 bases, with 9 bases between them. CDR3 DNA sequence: TGTGCCAGCAGCTTAACGGGGGTGAGCTCCTACAATGAGCAGTTCTTC. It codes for CASSLTGVSSYNEQFF. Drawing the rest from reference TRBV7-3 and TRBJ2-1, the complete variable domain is GAGVSQTPSNKVTEKGKYVELRCDPISGHTALYWYRQSLGQGPEFLIYFQGTGAADDSGLPNDRFFAVRPEGSVSTLKIQRTERGDSAVYLCASSLTGVSSYNEQFFGPGTRLTVL.

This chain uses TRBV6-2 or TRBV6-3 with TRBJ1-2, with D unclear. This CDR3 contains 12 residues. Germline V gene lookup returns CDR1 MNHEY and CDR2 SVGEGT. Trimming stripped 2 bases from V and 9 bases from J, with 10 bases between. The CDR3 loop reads CASSYTLGSYTF. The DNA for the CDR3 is TGTGCCAGCAGTTACACCCTCGGAAGCTACACCTTC.

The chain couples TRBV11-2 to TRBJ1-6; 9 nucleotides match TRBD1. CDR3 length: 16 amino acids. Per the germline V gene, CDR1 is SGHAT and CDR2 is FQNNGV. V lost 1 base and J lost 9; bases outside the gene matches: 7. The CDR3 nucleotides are TGTGCCAGCAGCTTAGTCCGGGGACAGGGCGCTTCACCCCTCCACTTT. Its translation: CASSLVRGQGASPLHF.

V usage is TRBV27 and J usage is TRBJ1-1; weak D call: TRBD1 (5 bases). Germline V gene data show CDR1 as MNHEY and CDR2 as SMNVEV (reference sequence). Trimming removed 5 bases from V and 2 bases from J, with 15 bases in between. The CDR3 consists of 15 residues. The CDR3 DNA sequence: TGTGCCAGCAGTCCGTGGGGGACGGAAAACACTGAAGCTTTCTTT. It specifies CASSPWGTENTEAFF.

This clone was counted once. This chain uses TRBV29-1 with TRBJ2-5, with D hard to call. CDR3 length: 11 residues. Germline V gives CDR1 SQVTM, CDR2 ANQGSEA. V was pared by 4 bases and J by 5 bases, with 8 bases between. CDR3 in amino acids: CSVGLVETQYF. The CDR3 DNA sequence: TGCAGCGTTGGCCTCGTGGAGACCCAGTACTTC.

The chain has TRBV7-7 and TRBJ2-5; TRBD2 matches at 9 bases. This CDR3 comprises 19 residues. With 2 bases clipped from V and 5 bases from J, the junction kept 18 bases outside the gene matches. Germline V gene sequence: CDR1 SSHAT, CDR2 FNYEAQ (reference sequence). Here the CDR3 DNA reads TGTGCCAGCAGCTTATCAATAGGTGGTGGCGGGGGGGCCGCTGAGACCCAGTACTTC. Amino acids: CASSLSIGGGGGAAETQYF.

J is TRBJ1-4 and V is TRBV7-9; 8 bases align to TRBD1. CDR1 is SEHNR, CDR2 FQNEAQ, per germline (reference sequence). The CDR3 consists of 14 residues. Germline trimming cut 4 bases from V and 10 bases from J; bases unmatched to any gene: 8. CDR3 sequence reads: CASSSEPQGGKLFF. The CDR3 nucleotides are TGTGCCAGCAGCTCGGAACCACAGGGGGGAAAACTGTTTTTT.

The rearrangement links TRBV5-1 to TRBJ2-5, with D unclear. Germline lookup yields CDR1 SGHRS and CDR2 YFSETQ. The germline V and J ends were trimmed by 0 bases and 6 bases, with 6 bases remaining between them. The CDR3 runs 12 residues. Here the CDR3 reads CASSLGEKTQYF. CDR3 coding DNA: TGCGCCAGCAGCTTGGGGGAAAAGACCCAGTACTTC.

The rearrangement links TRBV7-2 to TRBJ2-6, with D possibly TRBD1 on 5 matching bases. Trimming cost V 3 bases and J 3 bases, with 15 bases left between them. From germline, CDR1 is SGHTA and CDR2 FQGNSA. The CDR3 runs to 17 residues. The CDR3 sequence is CASSLPRVLLGANVLTF. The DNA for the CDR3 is TGTGCCAGCAGCTTGCCCAGGGTGTTACTTGGGGCCAACGTCCTGACTTTC.

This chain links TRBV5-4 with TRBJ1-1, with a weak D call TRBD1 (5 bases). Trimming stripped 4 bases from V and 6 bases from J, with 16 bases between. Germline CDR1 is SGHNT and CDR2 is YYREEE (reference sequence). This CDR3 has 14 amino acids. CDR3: CASSATEKFAEAFF. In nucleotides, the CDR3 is TGTGCCAGCAGCGCGACAGAGAAGTTCGCTGAAGCTTTCTTT.

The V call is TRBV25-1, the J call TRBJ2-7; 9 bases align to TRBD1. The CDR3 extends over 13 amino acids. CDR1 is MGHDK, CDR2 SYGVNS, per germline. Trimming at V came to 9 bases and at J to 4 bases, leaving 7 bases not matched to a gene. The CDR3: CASKDRGNYEQYF. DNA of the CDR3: TGTGCCAGTAAGGACAGGGGTAATTACGAGCAGTACTTC.

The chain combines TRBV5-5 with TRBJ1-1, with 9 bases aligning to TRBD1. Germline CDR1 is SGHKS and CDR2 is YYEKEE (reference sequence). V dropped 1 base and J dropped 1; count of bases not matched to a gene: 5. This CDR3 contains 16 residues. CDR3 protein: CASSLRDRVPNTEAFF. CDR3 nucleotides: TGTGCCAGCAGCTTGAGGGACAGGGTACCGAACACTGAAGCTTTCTTT.

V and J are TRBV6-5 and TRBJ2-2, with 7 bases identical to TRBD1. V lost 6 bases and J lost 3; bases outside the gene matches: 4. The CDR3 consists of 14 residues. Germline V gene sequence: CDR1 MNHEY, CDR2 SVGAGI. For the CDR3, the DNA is TGTGCCAGCAGCTTGACAGGGTACACCGGGGAGCTGTTTTTT. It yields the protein CASSLTGYTGELFF.

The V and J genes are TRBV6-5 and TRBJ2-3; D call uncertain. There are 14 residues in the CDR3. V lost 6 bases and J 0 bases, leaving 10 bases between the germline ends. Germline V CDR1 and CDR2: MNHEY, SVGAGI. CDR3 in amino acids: CASRAWGSTDTQYF. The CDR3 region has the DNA TGTGCCAGCAGAGCCTGGGGTAGCACAGATACGCAGTATTTT.